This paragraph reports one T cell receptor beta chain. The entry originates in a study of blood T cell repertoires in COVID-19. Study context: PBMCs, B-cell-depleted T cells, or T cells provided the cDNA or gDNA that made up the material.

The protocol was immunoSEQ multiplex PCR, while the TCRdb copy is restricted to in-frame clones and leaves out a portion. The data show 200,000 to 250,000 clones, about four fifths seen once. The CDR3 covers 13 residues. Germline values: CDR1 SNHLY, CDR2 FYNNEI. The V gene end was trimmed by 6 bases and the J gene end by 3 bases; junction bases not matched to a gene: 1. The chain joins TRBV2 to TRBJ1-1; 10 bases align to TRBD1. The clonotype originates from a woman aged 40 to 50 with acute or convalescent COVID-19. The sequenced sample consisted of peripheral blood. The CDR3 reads CASRGTGDTEAFF. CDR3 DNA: TGTGCCAGCAGGGGGACAGGGGACACTGAAGCTTTCTTT.